These 27 T cell receptor beta chains were all obtained from the same sample, sequenced in a study of shared clonotypes between healthy human individuals. Using immunoSEQ multiplex PCR, the repertoire was profiled, and TCRdb retains in-frame clones only, with some absent. The sample comprises about 820,000 clones, approximately 92% of which are singletons, and around 24% rests with the top ten. The naive CD8 population came from CD45RO-negative cells selected for CCR7, without terminally differentiated effector memory CD45RA+ cells. The sample was naive CD8+ T cells sorted from blood. These receptor sequences come from a man aged 25 to 45 in good health.

The chain is built from TRBV7-8 and TRBJ2-1; the D call may be TRBD1 or TRBD2 (5 bases each). The CDR3 spans 12 residues. Germline CDR1 and CDR2: SGHVS and FQNEAQ. V lost 8 bases and J lost 4, with 9 bases in between. CDR3 loop: CASGTPYNEQFF. The CDR3, as DNA: TGTGCCAGCGGGACGCCATACAATGAGCAGTTCTTC.

The chain combines TRBV29-1 with TRBJ1-2, with D possibly matching TRBD1 (5 bases). V was trimmed by 6 bases and J by 5 bases, leaving 13 bases between them. Germline V gives CDR1 SQVTM, CDR2 ANQGSEA. There are 12 residues in the CDR3. The CDR3 spells CSVAGSDYGYTF. As DNA, the CDR3 is TGCAGCGTCGCAGGGTCTGATTATGGCTACACCTTC.

This clone has only one observation. The chain links TRBV7-3 to TRBJ2-1, with 7 bases lining up with TRBD2. The trim removed 1 base at V and 10 bases at J, leaving 10 bases unmatched. CDR1 and CDR2 from the germline V gene are SGHTA and FQGTGA. This CDR3 has 15 residues. The DNA of the CDR3 is TGTGCCAGCAGCTTAATCGGGGGAGGGCCCGGGGAGCAGTTCTTC. Amino acids: CASSLIGGGPGEQFF.

V is TRBV29-1 and J is TRBJ2-7; D is possibly TRBD1 (5 bases). Germline V gene lookup returns CDR1 SQVTM and CDR2 ANQGSEA. V was cut by 7 bases and J by 2 bases, with 12 bases left in between. The CDR3 covers 12 residues. CDR3 nucleotides: TGCAGCGCTCAGGGATCTACCTACGAGCAGTACTTC. This codes for CSAQGSTYEQYF.

The chain recombines TRBV10-2 with TRBJ1-2; 8 positions agree with TRBD1. With V trimmed by 6 bases and J by 8 bases, 5 bases remained unmatched. The CDR3 loop spans 12 amino acids. Germline CDR1 is WSHSY and CDR2 is SAAADI. The CDR3 bases are TGCGCCAGCAGCTGGACAGGGTCCGGCTACACCTTC. Protein: CASSWTGSGYTF.

The rearrangement joins TRBV27 to TRBJ2-3; unclear D gene. Trimming cost V 2 bases and J 1 base, with 13 bases left between them. This CDR3 contains 16 residues. Germline CDR1 is MNHEY and CDR2 is SMNVEV (reference sequence). CDR3 sequence (DNA): TGTGCCAGCAGTTTAAGGACGGTTTTGGGCACAGATACGCAGTATTTT. This codes for CASSLRTVLGTDTQYF.

V and J are TRBV7-3 and TRBJ2-3; 7 nucleotides agree with TRBD2. CDR1 and CDR2 from the germline V gene are SGHTA and FQGTGA. Losses at the gene ends were 2 bases for V and 4 bases for J; bases not matched to a gene: 3. This CDR3 comprises 14 residues. The CDR3 DNA follows: TGTGCCAGCAGCTTAGGACTAGGTGCAGATACGCAGTATTTT. Translation gives CASSLGLGADTQYF.

The V call is TRBV4-1, the J call TRBJ2-7; the match to TRBD2 covers 8 bases. Per germline, CDR1 MGHRA and CDR2 YSYEKL. This CDR3 has 16 residues. Trimming at V came to 5 bases and at J to 1 base, leaving 10 bases not matched to a gene. CDR3 DNA: TGCGCCAGCAGCATTACCCTAGCGGGTTCTTCCTACGAGCAGTACTTC. Protein sequence: CASSITLAGSSYEQYF.

This clone occurred once. V gene TRBV20-1 combines with J gene TRBJ2-2; D not resolved. The germline V gene encodes CDR1 DFQATT and CDR2 SNEGSKA (reference sequence). The V end was cut by 3 bases, the J end by 7 bases, with 6 bases between. CDR3 length: 11 residues. The CDR3 DNA reads TGCAGTGCTAGGGGTCACGGGGAGCTGTTTTTT. Its translation: CSARGHGELFF.

The chain's CDR3 is CASSEGWGSSYNEQFF. CDR3 nucleotides: TGTGCCAGCAGTGAAGGTTGGGGCAGCTCCTACAATGAGCAGTTCTTC. The chain recombines TRBV6-1 with TRBJ2-1; weak D call: TRBD1 (5 bases). The CDR3 covers 16 residues. The germline CDR1 and CDR2 sequences are MNHNS and SASEGT. Trimming removed 1 base from V and 0 bases from J, with 10 bases in between.

The chain uses TRBV6-5 and TRBJ1-5; D is unresolved. Germline lookup yields CDR1 MNHEY and CDR2 SVGAGI. This CDR3 region has 14 residues. Trimming took off 5 bases at V and 5 bases at J, with 13 bases between the two ends. The CDR3 loop reads CASSPMGFDQPQHF. As DNA, the CDR3 is TGTGCCAGCAGTCCCATGGGGTTTGATCAGCCCCAGCATTTT.

The V call is TRBV19, the J call TRBJ2-7; D possibly corresponds to TRBD2 (6 bases). This CDR3 spans 15 amino acids. From germline, CDR1 is LNHDA and CDR2 SQIVND (reference sequence). The germline V and J ends were trimmed by 0 bases and 2 bases, with 11 bases remaining between them. CDR3 loop: CASSIDREAPYEQYF. The CDR3 DNA reads TGTGCCAGTAGTATAGACAGGGAGGCCCCCTACGAGCAGTACTTC. Using reference TRBV19 and TRBJ2-7 for the parts outside the CDR3, the full variable domain is DGGITQSPKYLFRKEGQNVTLSCEQNLNHDAMYWYRQDPGQGLRLIYYSQIVNDFQKGDIAEGYSVSREKKESFPLTVTSAQKNPTAFYLCASSIDREAPYEQYFGPGTRLTVT.

V usage is TRBV5-6 and J usage is TRBJ1-3; D is perhaps TRBD1 (5 bases). Trimming took off 4 bases at V and 3 bases at J, with 17 bases between the two ends. The CDR3 has 16 amino acids. Germline V gene data show CDR1 as SGHDT and CDR2 as YYEEEE. CDR3 protein: CASSPWDGGVGNTIYF. CDR3 DNA: TGTGCCAGCAGCCCTTGGGACGGCGGTGTTGGAAACACCATATATTTT. Drawing the rest from reference TRBV5-6 and TRBJ1-3, the complete variable domain is DAGVTQSPTHLIKTRGQQVTLRCSPKSGHDTVSWYQQALGQGPQFIFQYYEEEERQRGNFPDRFSGHQFPNYSSELNVNALLLGDSALYLCASSPWDGGVGNTIYFGEGSWLTVV.

This clone was recorded only once. The chain joins TRBV4-3 to TRBJ2-2; 11 bases line up with TRBD2. Losses at the gene ends were 1 base for V and 3 bases for J; bases not matched to a gene: 7. The CDR3 length is 18 residues. Germline CDR1 LGHNA, CDR2 YSLEER. The CDR3 DNA follows: TGCGCCAGCAGCCAAGTTGCTAGCGGGAGGATGGACACCGGGGAGCTGTTTTTT. This translates into CASSQVASGRMDTGELFF.

This clone has only one observation. The chain couples TRBV6-1 to TRBJ2-5; D not resolved. Germline lookup yields CDR1 MNHNS and CDR2 SASEGT. The CDR3 runs 13 residues. Trimming removed 2 bases at V and 5 bases at J, with 9 bases between. The CDR3 loop reads CASSERGWETQYF. The CDR3 nucleotides are TGTGCCAGCAGTGAAAGAGGTTGGGAGACCCAGTACTTC.

The genes are TRBV6-1 and TRBJ2-1, with 7 nucleotides matching TRBD2. CDR1 MNHNS and CDR2 SASEGT come from the germline V gene. This CDR3 is 17 amino acids long. Trimming took 0 bases from V and 8 from J; bases not matched to a gene: 13. The CDR3 DNA is TGTGCCAGCAGTGAAGCGGCCCTTGCGGGAGTTACTGATGAGCAGTTCTTC. This encodes CASSEAALAGVTDEQFF.

A word on this clone: The sample holds other DNA sequences that translate to the same CDR3. V and J are TRBV11-2 and TRBJ1-2, with 7 bases identical to TRBD1. The junction had 0 bases not matched to a gene; V was cut back by 1 base and J by 4 bases. The CDR3 runs to 13 residues. Germline CDR1 and CDR2: SGHAT and FQNNGV. CDR3 DNA: TGTGCCAGCAGCTTAGGGGACAGCTATGGCTACACCTTC. Its translation is CASSLGDSYGYTF.

The chain joins TRBV7-2 to TRBJ2-5; 10 bases align to TRBD2. The V and J ends lost 5 bases and 2 bases, in that order; junction bases with no gene match: 11. This CDR3 has 17 residues. Germline V gene lookup returns CDR1 SGHTA and CDR2 FQGNSA. CDR3 amino acids: CASSVRWLAGVQETQYF. The CDR3 nucleotides are TGTGCCAGCAGCGTAAGATGGCTAGCGGGAGTTCAAGAGACCCAGTACTTC.

V is TRBV9 and J is TRBJ2-3; the D gene could be TRBD1 or TRBD2 (5 bases each). Per germline, CDR1 SGDLS and CDR2 YYNGEE. Trimming shortened V by 8 bases and J by 0 bases, and 13 bases separated the two germline ends. The CDR3 consists of 14 residues. This chain's CDR3 is CARGPGPSTDTQYF. The CDR3 region has the DNA TGTGCCAGAGGACCGGGACCGAGCACAGATACGCAGTATTTT.

The genes are TRBV27 and TRBJ2-7; 8 bases map to TRBD2. The CDR3 spans 11 residues. Germline loops: CDR1 MNHEY, CDR2 SMNVEV (reference sequence). V dropped 11 bases and J dropped 5; count of bases not matched to a gene: 5. CDR3 coding DNA: TGTGCCGCGGGGGGCAGACACGAGCAGTACTTC. Its translation is CAAGGRHEQYF.

This clone was seen only once. The V call is TRBV4-3, the J call TRBJ2-6; no clear D gene. Germline V CDR1 and CDR2: LGHNA, YSLEER. With 0 bases removed from V and 2 bases from J, the gap between germline ends came to 11 bases. The CDR3 is 17 residues long. The CDR3 bases are TGCGCCAGCAGCCAAGAGTCTAGTCCCCCTGGGGCCAACGTCCTGACTTTC. Protein product: CASSQESSPPGANVLTF.

This chain links TRBV19 with TRBJ2-4, with D tentatively TRBD1 (5 bases). V lost 0 bases to trimming and J lost 1 base, with 13 bases between them. The CDR3 covers 17 residues. The V gene's germline CDR1 is LNHDA and CDR2 SQIVND (reference sequence). This CDR3 reads CASSIDVTGAAKNIQYF. The CDR3 nucleotides read TGTGCCAGTAGTATAGATGTAACAGGAGCGGCCAAAAACATTCAGTACTTC.

This clone was observed a few times. Within the sample, other DNA sequences also encode this same CDR3. The rearrangement joins TRBV7-9 to TRBJ2-7; possibly TRBD1 for D (6 bases). This CDR3 has 13 amino acids. The V gene lost 5 bases and the J gene lost 2 bases, with 10 bases spanning the gap. Germline lookup yields CDR1 SEHNR and CDR2 FQNEAQ (reference sequence). CDR3: CASSPQGTYEQYF. The CDR3 DNA follows: TGTGCCAGCAGCCCTCAGGGGACCTACGAGCAGTACTTC.

The gene calls are TRBV19 and TRBJ2-1; D is undetermined. Looked up from germline, CDR1 is LNHDA and CDR2 is SQIVND (reference sequence). The CDR3 has 16 residues. The V and J ends lost 1 base and 0 bases respectively, with 10 bases between them. This chain's CDR3 is CASSIVGGVSYNEQFF. CDR3 nucleotides: TGTGCCAGTAGTATAGTTGGTGGGGTCTCCTACAATGAGCAGTTCTTC.

This chain links TRBV2 with TRBJ1-1; D is perhaps TRBD1 (5 bases). CDR3 length equals 18 residues. Trimming removed 4 bases at V and 3 bases at J, with 24 bases between. CDR1 is SNHLY and CDR2 is FYNNEI in the germline V gene. CDR3: CASSVALTSGWGDTEAFF. The CDR3 region has the DNA TGTGCCAGCAGTGTGGCTTTGACCTCCGGGTGGGGGGACACTGAAGCTTTCTTT.

This clone was observed a single time. The chain combines TRBV10-3 with TRBJ1-5, with D uncertain. Germline V CDR1 and CDR2: ENHRY, SYGVKD. Trimming shortened V by 4 bases and J by 1 base, and 8 bases separated the two germline ends. The CDR3 contains 14 residues. CDR3 loop: CAISAIGSNQPQHF. CDR3 nucleotides: TGTGCCATCAGTGCTATAGGGAGCAATCAGCCCCAGCATTTT.

The chain links TRBV9 to TRBJ1-4, with D uncertain. Germline loops: CDR1 SGDLS, CDR2 YYNGEE. The CDR3 covers 14 residues. Trimming cost V 2 bases and J 7 bases, with 12 bases left between them. CDR3 in DNA: TGTGCCAGCAGCGTTAACATGGGAACTGAAAAACTGTTTTTT. Translated: CASSVNMGTEKLFF. Full variable domain (remainder filled in from reference TRBV9 and TRBJ1-4): DSGVTQTPKHLITATGQRVTLRCSPRSGDLSVYWYQQSLDQGLQFLIQYYNGEERAKGNILERFSAQQFPDLHSELNLSSLELGDSALYFCASSVNMGTEKLFFGSGTQLSVL.